This T cell receptor beta chain was recorded in a study of shared clonotypes between healthy human individuals. The repertoire was sequenced with immunoSEQ multiplex PCR; TCRdb's copy has only in-frame clones and lacks some. The table records more than 550,000 clones, 72% of them present only once. Memory CD4+ cells were the fraction left after CD45RA+ naive selection. Germline-derived CDR1 and CDR2 are SGHDT and YYEEEE. The V gene end was trimmed by 4 bases and the J gene end by 7 bases; junction bases not matched to a gene: 9. The CDR3 spans 14 residues. The receptor was derived from a woman aged 25 to 39 in good health. V is TRBV5-6 and J is TRBJ2-5; TRBD1 matches 8 bases. The sample taken for sequencing was memory CD4+ T cells sorted from blood. Subset of the sample: CD45RA-negative fraction. The CDR3 loop reads CASSAWTGWGTQYF. The CDR3 nucleotides read TGTGCCAGCAGCGCCTGGACAGGGTGGGGGACCCAGTACTTC.